Given below is one T cell receptor beta chain in context. This sample was taken from a study of T cell repertoires in ileal Crohn's disease. Using immunoSEQ multiplex PCR, the repertoire was profiled, and TCRdb retains in-frame clones only, with some absent. This table holds approximately 10,000 clones, just under 75% found once. V trimming: 5 bases; J trimming: 4 bases; junction bases outside the gene matches: 18. Germline V gene sequence: CDR1 MNHEY, CDR2 SMNVEV (reference sequence). The CDR3 length is 18 residues. This sample's time point: neoterminal ileum biopsy at postoperative endoscopy, about 6 months after surgery. Adults with ileal or ileocolonic Crohn's disease and an indication for resection were eligible.

This clonotype was sampled from an adult with Crohn's disease. The chain couples TRBV27 to TRBJ1-2; the match to TRBD1 covers 8 bases. Sequences were obtained from ileal tissue. CDR3: CASSPSPRTGNVGYGYTF. CDR3 nucleotide sequence: TGTGCCAGCAGTCCTTCCCCTCGGACAGGGAACGTCGGCTATGGCTACACCTTC.